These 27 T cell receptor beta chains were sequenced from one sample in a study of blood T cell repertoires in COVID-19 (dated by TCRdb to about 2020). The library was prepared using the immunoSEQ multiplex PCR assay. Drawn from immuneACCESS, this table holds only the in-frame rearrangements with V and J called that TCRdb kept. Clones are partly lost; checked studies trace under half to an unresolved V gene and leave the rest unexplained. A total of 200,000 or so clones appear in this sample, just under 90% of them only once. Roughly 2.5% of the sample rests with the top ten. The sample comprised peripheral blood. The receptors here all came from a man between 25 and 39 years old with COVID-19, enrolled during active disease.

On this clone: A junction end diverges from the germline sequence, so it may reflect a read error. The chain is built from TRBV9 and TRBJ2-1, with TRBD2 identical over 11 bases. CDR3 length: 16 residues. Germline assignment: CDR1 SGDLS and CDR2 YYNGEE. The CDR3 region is CASSVSGTSGYNEQFF. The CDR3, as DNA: TGTGCTAGCAGCGTATCCGGGACTAGCGGCTACAATGAGCAGTTCTTC.

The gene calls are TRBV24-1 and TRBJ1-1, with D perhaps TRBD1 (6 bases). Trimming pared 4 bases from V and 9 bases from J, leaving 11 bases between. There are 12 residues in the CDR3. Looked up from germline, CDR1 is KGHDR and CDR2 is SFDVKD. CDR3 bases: TGTGCCACCAGTGAGTCCACAGGGAAAGCTTTCTTT. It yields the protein CATSESTGKAFF.

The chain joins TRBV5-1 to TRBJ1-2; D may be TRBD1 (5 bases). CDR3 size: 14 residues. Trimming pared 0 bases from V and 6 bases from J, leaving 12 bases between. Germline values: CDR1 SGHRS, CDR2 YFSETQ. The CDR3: CASSLVGGGDGYTF. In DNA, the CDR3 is TGCGCCAGCAGCTTGGTGGGGGGAGGAGATGGCTACACCTTC.

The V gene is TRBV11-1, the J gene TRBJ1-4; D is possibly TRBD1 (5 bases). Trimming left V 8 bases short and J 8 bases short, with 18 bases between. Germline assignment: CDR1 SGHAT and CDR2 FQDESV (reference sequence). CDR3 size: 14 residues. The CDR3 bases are TGTGCCAGCGCCTACGCAAGTAGGACAGAAAAACTGTTTTTT. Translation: CASAYASRTEKLFF.

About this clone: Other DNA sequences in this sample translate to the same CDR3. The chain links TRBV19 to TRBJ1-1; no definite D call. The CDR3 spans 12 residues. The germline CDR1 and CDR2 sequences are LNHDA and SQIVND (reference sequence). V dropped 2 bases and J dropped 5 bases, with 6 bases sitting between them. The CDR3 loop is CASSIRGTEAFF. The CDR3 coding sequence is TGTGCCAGTAGTATACGGGGTACTGAAGCTTTCTTT.

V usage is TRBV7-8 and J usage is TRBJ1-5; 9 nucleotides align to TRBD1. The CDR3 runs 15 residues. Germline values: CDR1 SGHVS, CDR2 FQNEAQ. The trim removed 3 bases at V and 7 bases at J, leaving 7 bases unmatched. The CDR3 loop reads CASSFLQGARQPQHF. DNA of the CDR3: TGTGCCAGCAGCTTTCTACAGGGGGCGAGGCAGCCCCAGCATTTT.

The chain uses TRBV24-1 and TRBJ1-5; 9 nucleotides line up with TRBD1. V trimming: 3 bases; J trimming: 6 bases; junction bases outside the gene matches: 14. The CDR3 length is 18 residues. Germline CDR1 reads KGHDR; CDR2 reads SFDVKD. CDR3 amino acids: CATSDAGQGVGGFQPQHF. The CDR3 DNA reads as TGTGCCACCAGTGATGCGGGACAGGGAGTTGGAGGATTTCAGCCCCAGCATTTT.

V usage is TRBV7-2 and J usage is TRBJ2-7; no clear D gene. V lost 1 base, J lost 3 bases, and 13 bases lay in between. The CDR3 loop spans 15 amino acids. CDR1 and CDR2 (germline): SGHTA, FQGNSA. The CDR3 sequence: CASSLGGSPHYEQYF. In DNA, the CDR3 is TGTGCCAGCAGCTTAGGCGGTTCTCCTCACTACGAGCAGTACTTC. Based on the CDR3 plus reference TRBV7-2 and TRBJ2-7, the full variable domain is GAGVSQSPSNKVTEKGKDVELRCDPISGHTALYWYRQSLGQGLEFLIYFQGNSAPDKSGLPSDRFSAERTGGSVSTLTIQRTQQEDSAVYLCASSLGGSPHYEQYFGPGTRLTVT.

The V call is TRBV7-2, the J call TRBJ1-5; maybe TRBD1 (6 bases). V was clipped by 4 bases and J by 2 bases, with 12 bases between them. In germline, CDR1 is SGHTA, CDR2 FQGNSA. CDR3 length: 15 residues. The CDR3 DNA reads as TGTGCCAGCAGCTCCAGGGGTTCGGGCAATCAGCCCCAGCATTTT. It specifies CASSSRGSGNQPQHF.

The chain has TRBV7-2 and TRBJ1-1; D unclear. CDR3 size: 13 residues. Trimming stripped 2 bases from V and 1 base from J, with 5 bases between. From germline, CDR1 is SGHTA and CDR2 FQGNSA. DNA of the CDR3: TGTGCCAGCAGCTTATATCGGAACACTGAAGCTTTCTTT. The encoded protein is CASSLYRNTEAFF.

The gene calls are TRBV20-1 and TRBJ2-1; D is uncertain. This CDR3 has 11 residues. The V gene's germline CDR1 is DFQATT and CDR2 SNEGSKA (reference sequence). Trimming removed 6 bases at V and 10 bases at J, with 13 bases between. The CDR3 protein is CSATTGAEQFF. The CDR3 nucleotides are TGCAGTGCCACCACTGGAGCGGAGCAGTTCTTC.

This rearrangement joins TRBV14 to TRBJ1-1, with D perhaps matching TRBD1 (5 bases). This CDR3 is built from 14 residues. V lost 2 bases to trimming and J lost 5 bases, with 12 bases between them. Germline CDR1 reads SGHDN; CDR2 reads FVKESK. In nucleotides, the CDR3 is TGTGCCAGCAGCCAAAGGGCTAGGGGAACTGAAGCTTTCTTT. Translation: CASSQRARGTEAFF.

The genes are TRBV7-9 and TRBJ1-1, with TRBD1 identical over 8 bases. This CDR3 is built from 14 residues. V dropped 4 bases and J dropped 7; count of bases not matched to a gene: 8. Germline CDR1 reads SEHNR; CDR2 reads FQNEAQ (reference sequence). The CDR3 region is CASSCGQGPCEAFF. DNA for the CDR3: TGTGCCAGCAGCTGCGGACAGGGCCCGTGTGAAGCTTTCTTT. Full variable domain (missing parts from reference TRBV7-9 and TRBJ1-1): DTGVSQNPRHKITKRGQNVTFRCDPISEHNRLYWYRQTLGQGPEFLTYFQNEAQLEKSRLLSDRFSAERPKGSFSTLEIQRTEQGDSAMYLCASSCGQGPCEAFFGQGTRLTVV.

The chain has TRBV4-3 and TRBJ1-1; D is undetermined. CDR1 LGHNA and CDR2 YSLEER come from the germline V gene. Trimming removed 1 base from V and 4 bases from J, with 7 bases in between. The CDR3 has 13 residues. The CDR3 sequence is CASSQGWSTEAFF. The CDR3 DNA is TGCGCCAGCAGCCAAGGCTGGAGCACTGAAGCTTTCTTT.

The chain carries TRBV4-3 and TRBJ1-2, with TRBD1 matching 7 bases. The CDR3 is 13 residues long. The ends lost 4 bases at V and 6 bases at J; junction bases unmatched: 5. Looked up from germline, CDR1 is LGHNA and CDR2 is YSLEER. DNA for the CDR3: TGCGCCAGCAGCCCGGACAGGAACCATGGCTACACCTTC. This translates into CASSPDRNHGYTF.

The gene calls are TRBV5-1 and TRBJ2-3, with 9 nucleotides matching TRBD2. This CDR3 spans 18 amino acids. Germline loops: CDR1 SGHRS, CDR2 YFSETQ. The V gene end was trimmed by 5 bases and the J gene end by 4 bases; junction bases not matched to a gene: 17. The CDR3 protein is CASSPDWAGGPSSDTQYF. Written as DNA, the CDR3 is TGCGCCAGCAGTCCCGATTGGGCGGGGGGGCCGTCATCAGATACGCAGTATTTT.

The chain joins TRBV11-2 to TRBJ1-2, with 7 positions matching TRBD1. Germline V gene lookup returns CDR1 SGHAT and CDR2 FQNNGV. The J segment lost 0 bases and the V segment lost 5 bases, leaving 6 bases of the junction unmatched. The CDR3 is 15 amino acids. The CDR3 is CASSRGTDANYGYTF. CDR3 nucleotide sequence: TGTGCCAGCAGCAGGGGGACAGACGCTAACTATGGCTACACCTTC.

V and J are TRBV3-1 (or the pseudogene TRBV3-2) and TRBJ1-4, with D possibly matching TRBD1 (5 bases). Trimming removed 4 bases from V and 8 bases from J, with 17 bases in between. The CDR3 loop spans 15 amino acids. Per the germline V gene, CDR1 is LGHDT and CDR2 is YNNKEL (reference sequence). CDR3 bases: TGTGCCAGCAGCCGAGCCGGGGGAGGAGTAGAAAAACTGTTTTTT. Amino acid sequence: CASSRAGGGVEKLFF.

The CDR3 region has the DNA TGTGCCATCAGTGAGGGAGCGGGAGCTACCTACGAGCAGTACTTC. Translating it yields CAISEGAGATYEQYF. The V gene is TRBV10-3, the J gene TRBJ2-7, with TRBD2 identical over 8 bases. The V gene's germline CDR1 is ENHRY and CDR2 SYGVKD. The ends lost 2 bases at V and 2 bases at J; junction bases unmatched: 5. The CDR3 has 15 residues.

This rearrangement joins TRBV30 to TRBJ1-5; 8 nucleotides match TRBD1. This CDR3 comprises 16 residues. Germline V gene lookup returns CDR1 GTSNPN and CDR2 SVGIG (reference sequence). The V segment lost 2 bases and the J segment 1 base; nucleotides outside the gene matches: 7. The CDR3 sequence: CAWSPRRTGSNQPQHF. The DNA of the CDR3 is TGTGCCTGGAGTCCACGACGGACAGGGAGCAATCAGCCCCAGCATTTT.

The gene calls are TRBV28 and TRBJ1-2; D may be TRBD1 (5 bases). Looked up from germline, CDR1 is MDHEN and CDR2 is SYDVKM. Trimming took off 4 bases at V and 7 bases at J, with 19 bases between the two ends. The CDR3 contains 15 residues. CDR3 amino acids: CASSSQPFQGGGYTF. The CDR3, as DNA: TGTGCCAGCAGTTCCCAGCCGTTTCAGGGCGGTGGCTACACCTTC.

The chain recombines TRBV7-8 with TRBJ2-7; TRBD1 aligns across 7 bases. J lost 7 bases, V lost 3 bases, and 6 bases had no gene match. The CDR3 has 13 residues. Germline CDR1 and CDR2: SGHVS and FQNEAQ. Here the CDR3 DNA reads TGTGCCAGCAGCTTGGAGCCGGGACAGGAGCAGTACTTC. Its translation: CASSLEPGQEQYF.

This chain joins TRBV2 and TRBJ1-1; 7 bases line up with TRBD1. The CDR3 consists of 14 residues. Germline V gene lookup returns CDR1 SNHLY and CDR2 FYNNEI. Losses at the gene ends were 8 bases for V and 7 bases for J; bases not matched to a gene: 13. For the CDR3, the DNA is TGTGCCAGCCCATCCGAGAGGGGGCTCGGTGAAGCTTTCTTT. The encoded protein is CASPSERGLGEAFF.

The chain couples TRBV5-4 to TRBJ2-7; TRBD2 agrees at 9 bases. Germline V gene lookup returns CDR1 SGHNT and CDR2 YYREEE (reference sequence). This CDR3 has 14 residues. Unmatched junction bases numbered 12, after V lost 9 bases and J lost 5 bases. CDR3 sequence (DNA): TGTGCCACCCGAAGGGGCGGGAGGGCCCACGAGCAGTACTTC. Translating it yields CATRRGGRAHEQYF.

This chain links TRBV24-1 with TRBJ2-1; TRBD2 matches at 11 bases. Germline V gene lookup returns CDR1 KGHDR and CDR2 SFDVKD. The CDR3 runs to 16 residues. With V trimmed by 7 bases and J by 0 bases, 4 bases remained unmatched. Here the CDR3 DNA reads TGTGCCACCAGCGGGACTAGCGGTAGCTCCTACAATGAGCAGTTCTTC. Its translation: CATSGTSGSSYNEQFF.

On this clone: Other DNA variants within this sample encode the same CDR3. Here the CDR3 reads CASSSGTGSYEQYF. The CDR3 coding sequence is TGTGCCAGTAGTTCCGGGACAGGCTCCTACGAGCAGTACTTC. The chain links TRBV19 to TRBJ2-7; TRBD1 agrees at 8 bases. With V trimmed by 5 bases and J by 0 bases, 3 bases remained unmatched. The CDR3 length is 14 residues. The germline V gene has CDR1 LNHDA and CDR2 SQIVND (reference sequence).

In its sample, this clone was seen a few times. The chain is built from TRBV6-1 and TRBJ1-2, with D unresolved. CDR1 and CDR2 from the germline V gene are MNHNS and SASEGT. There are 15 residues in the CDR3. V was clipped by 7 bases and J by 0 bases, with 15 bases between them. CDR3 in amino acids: CASIDFRIPNYGYTF. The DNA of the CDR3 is TGTGCCAGCATTGATTTCAGGATCCCTAACTATGGCTACACCTTC.